The rows below give T cell receptor beta chains drawn from one sample of a study of blood T cells in healthy people across ages. TCRdb itself ran the 5' RACE reads through MiXCR, one entry per CDR3 protein. Counted here are fewer than 950,000 distinct CDR3 sequences, about 37% occurring once; the ten biggest clones make up 13%. The material sequenced was blood. All receptors come from a man between 18 and 29 years old in good health. CDR3s include the opening cysteine and the closing phenylalanine or tryptophan. A D gene is named only where the DNA matches it firmly. Not all rows give a size; the values are once, few, many and, for expanded clones, a class.

clone size	D gene	V gene	J gene	CDR3 protein	CDR3 DNA
once	TRBD2	TRBV29-1	TRBJ2-3	CSFEDGLAGSSSTDTQYF	TGCAGCTTTGAAGACGGACTAGCGGGGAGCTCTAGCACAGATACGCAGTATTTT
few	NA	TRBV28	TRBJ1-5	CASSLGQIHSNQPQHF	TGTGCCAGCAGTTTAGGCCAGATCCATAGCAATCAGCCCCAGCATTTT
few	NA	TRBV2	TRBJ2-1	CASSEIPPTGAEQFF	TGTGCCAGCAGTGAAATCCCGCCGACGGGGGCTGAGCAGTTCTTC
many	TRBD2	TRBV6-5	TRBJ2-3	CASSYSIRTSGVDTQYF	TGTGCCAGCAGTTACTCGATCCGGACTAGCGGGGTTGATACGCAGTATTTT
few	TRBD1	TRBV5-5	TRBJ1-2	CASSYGTAVNYGYTF	TGTGCCAGCAGCTACGGGACAGCCGTCAACTATGGCTACACCTTC
NA	NA	TRBV20-1	TRBJ1-1	CSARARKGNTEAFF	TGCAGTGCTAGAGCCCGAAAGGGGAACACTGAAGCTTTCTTT
NA	NA	TRBV6-5	TRBJ1-6	CASRRQASSYNSPLHF	TGTGCCAGCAGGAGACAGGCAAGCTCCTATAATTCACCCCTCCACTTT
NA	TRBD1	TRBV7-9	TRBJ2-1	CASSPQGASSGEQFF	TGTGCCAGCAGTCCACAGGGGGCCTCTTCTGGTGAGCAGTTCTTC
NA	NA	TRBV6-6	TRBJ1-6	CASSYIRGDSPLHF	TGTGCCAGCAGTTACATCAGGGGAGATTCACCCCTCCACTTT
NA	TRBD1	TRBV7-9	TRBJ1-1	CASSSRDRNLMNTEAFF	TGTGCCAGCAGCTCCCGGGACAGGAACCTAATGAACACTGAAGCTTTCTTT
many	NA	TRBV9	TRBJ2-7	CASIARGPLYEQYF	TGTGCCAGCATAGCTAGGGGACCTCTTTACGAGCAGTACTTC
NA	TRBD1	TRBV7-2	TRBJ2-1	CASSATGEKEQFF	TGTGCCAGCAGCGCGACAGGGGAAAAAGAGCAGTTCTTC
NA	NA	TRBV4-3	TRBJ1-4	CASSPRMPYEKLFF	TGCGCCAGCAGCCCACGTATGCCGTATGAAAAACTGTTTTTT
many	TRBD1	TRBV12-3/TRBV12-4	TRBJ2-3	CASSPDRDRADTQYF	TGTGCCAGCAGTCCAGATCGGGACAGGGCAGATACGCAGTATTTT
few	TRBD2	TRBV28	TRBJ2-5	CASSAIGSGVLQETQYF	TGTGCCAGCAGTGCCATTGGTAGCGGGGTCCTCCAAGAGACCCAGTACTTC
NA	TRBD1	TRBV4-1	TRBJ1-4	CASSQGLGRGPEKLFF	TGCGCCAGCAGCCAAGGTCTGGGCAGGGGGCCTGAAAAACTGTTTTTT
NA	NA	TRBV6-2/TRBV6-3	TRBJ2-5	CASVGLNPEETQYF	TGTGCCAGCGTGGGGCTAAACCCCGAAGAGACCCAGTACTTC
once	NA	TRBV20-1	TRBJ2-1	CSASLRWDLPEQFF	TGCAGTGCTAGCTTGCGGTGGGACCTCCCCGAGCAGTTCTTC
many	TRBD1	TRBV18	TRBJ1-5	CASSQNPGQANQPQHF	TGTGCCAGCTCACAGAACCCGGGACAGGCCAATCAGCCCCAGCATTTT
few	NA	TRBV12-3/TRBV12-4	TRBJ1-1	CASSPEWPCEAFF	TGTGCCAGCAGTCCCGAATGGCCTTGTGAAGCTTTCTTT
few	NA	TRBV7-8	TRBJ2-3	CASSLEGASGDTQYF	TGTGCCAGCAGCTTAGAAGGGGCCAGCGGGGATACGCAGTATTTT
many	TRBD1	TRBV7-2	TRBJ1-4	CASSSNQGAPANEKLFF	TGTGCCAGCAGCTCCAACCAGGGGGCGCCGGCTAATGAAAAACTGTTTTTT
few	TRBD2	TRBV7-2	TRBJ2-3	CASSKAGGDTQYF	TGTGCCAGCAGCAAAGCGGGGGGAGATACGCAGTATTTT
NA	NA	TRBV12-3/TRBV12-4	TRBJ1-1	CASSLGTGGGAFF	TGTGCCAGCAGTCTCGGGACCGGGGGGGGAGCTTTCTTT
NA	NA	TRBV12-3/TRBV12-4	TRBJ2-5	CASSLGGQDFGTQYF	TGTGCCAGCAGTTTGGGGGGTCAGGATTTTGGGACCCAGTACTTC
NA	NA	TRBV28	TRBJ2-3	CASSPLGGAARDTQYF	TGTGCCAGCAGCCCCCTTGGAGGGGCCGCGAGAGATACGCAGTATTTT
NA	TRBD2	TRBV7-2	TRBJ2-5	CASTLSGGLETQYF	TGTGCCAGCACCCTTAGCGGGGGATTGGAGACCCAGTACTTC